Detailed here is one T cell receptor (beta chain). The antigen this receptor binds is unknown. No per-base quality is available; no much larger clone lies one base away. The immunoSEQ Assay, a bias-controlled multiplex PCR, was used to amplify TCRbeta CDR3 regions from genomic DNA. Per the source publication's procedure: Nucleated cell counts per sample were estimated from amplification of reference gene primers within the assay. Sequence reads were collapsed and filtered to measure the absolute abundance of every unique TCRbeta CDR3 rearrangement. Productive Simpson clonality was computed per sample as the square root of Simpson's diversity index over productive rearrangements. The source is immuneACCESS, and TCRdb retained only in-frame sequences with V and J called. Part of the clones is not carried over; for the studies checked, unresolved V genes explain less than half of this, and the remainder is unexplained. V, J and clone size reflect that table, while D and trimming were determined from the DNA. This sample gives 180,000 or so clones in total; 75% to 90% of them show up just once. The ten largest make up over 10% of the sample.

Participants in the prospective study were enrolled through a virtual design, were aged roughly 18 to 100 years, and lived in approximately 25 United States geographic areas. In the prospective study, participants were assigned to cohorts based on the clinical history participants reported in a screening survey and a study questionnaire. Recovered participants in ImmuneRACE Cohort 3 were defined by two consecutive negative NP/OP PCR tests, clearance by a healthcare professional, or resolution of symptoms. Each participant in the prospective study had whole blood, serum and a nasopharyngeal or oropharyngeal swab collected by mobile phlebotomists. Over a roughly 2-month period, participants in the prospective study had the option of providing additional blood draws and questionnaires. Before DNA extraction, prospective study blood samples were shipped either frozen or at room temperature. The CDR3 measures 16 amino acids from cysteine to phenylalanine. CDR3 DNA is the only sequence kept; it has 48 bases, read in frame from the first base. The junction shows trimming of 6 bases on V and 2 bases on J, plus 16 bases between the germline ends. CDR1 is given as SNHLY and CDR2 as FYNNEI, both from the germline V gene.

The data were taken from a study of blood T cell repertoires in COVID-19 (dated by TCRdb to 2020 to 2022). About the investigation overall: Collaborator samples came from the United States, Italy and Spain and covered acute and convalescent phases of COVID-19. The material from the prospective study consisted of cDNA or gDNA derived from T cells, B-cell-depleted T cells, or PBMCs. Subjects who had been exposed to COVID-19, were actively infected with it, or had recovered from it provided the deeply sampled blood TCRbeta repertoires that made up the dataset. The repertoires were made available in a free public database intended to serve as a resource for research on the immune response to SARS-CoV-2. Samples were obtained from the ongoing ImmuneRACE study (first 160 participants) and from about 1,300 subjects provided by 6 global collaborators. The sample metadata nearly always contained a de-identified subject ID, COVID-19 status, age in years and sex. HLA class I and class II types, where available, came from metadata supplied by the sample provider rather than from assay-based typing. General findings and caveats noted by the study authors: The amount of clinical and demographic metadata varied by source and participant and was provided uncurated.

The V and J segments used are TRBV2 and TRBJ2-2; the D gene is possibly TRBD2, with 6 bases matching. Sequencing was performed on PBMCs or T cells enriched from blood (not recorded which). This receptor was taken from a woman aged 55-70 years who had recovered from COVID-19. Read as DNA, the sequence is TGTGCCAGCAGGCCGGAGGGGCATCAAAACACCGGGGAGCTGTTTTTT. It encodes CASRPEGHQNTGELFF. The CDR3 plus the reference TRBV2 and TRBJ2-2 genes for the other parts give the full variable domain: EPEVTQTPSHQVTQMGQEVILRCVPISNHLYFYWYRQILGQKVEFLVSFYNNEISEKSEIFDDQFSVERPDGSNFTLKIRSTKLEDSAMYFCASRPEGHQNTGELFFGEGSRLTVL.